This T cell receptor (beta chain) was recovered during a study of blood T cell repertoires in COVID-19. The CDR3 is 14 amino acids. CDR1 and CDR2 (germline): LNHDA, SQIVND (reference sequence). V was shortened by 5 bases and J by 0 bases, with 11 bases between the two germline ends. This clone was observed once. Clones were sequenced by immunoSEQ multiplex PCR, and TCRdb holds only the in-frame ones, with some missing. In the table there are under 200,000 clones, around 90% of which are singletons. The rearrangement uses TRBV19 and TRBJ2-7; D may be TRBD2 (6 bases). The receptor's source is a man between 18 and 35 years old with COVID-19, enrolled during active disease. Sequenced material: peripheral blood. CDR3 residues: CASSPGASSYEQYF. For the CDR3, the DNA is TGTGCCAGTAGTCCGGGAGCCAGCTCCTACGAGCAGTACTTC.